The next 28 T cell receptor beta chains were all read from a single sample in a study of cytotoxic CD8 clonotypes in ibrutinib-treated CLL (dated by TCRdb to the early 2020s). According to the study, the label for this sample's time point signals: approximately 25 months on ibrutinib. The library was made by the immunoSEQ multiplex PCR assay. TCRdb carries this immuneACCESS record with in-frame sequences only. Its versions omit some clonotypes, under half of them owing to an unresolved V gene in the studies checked, with the rest unexplained. The sample records 110,000 to 150,000 clones, around 76% of which are singletons. 4.5% to 6% of the sample lies in the top ten. The source material was PBMCs, sampled after 24 months of ibrutinib treatment. The receptors originated from a human donor with chronic lymphocytic leukemia.

The chain combines TRBV18 with TRBJ2-7; no clear D. Per germline, CDR1 KGHSH and CDR2 LQKENI. The CDR3 consists of 14 residues. The V gene lost 1 base and the J gene lost 7 bases, with 14 bases spanning the gap. The CDR3 loop reads CASSPRVGLVEQYF. As DNA, the CDR3 is TGTGCCAGCTCACCACGGGTAGGGCTAGTGGAGCAGTACTTC.

The rearrangement joins TRBV5-1 to TRBJ2-5, with 10 positions matching TRBD1. The CDR3 has 16 residues. In germline, CDR1 is SGHRS, CDR2 YFSETQ. With V trimmed by 0 bases and J by 2 bases, 4 bases remained unmatched. CDR3 bases: TGCGCCAGCAGCTTGGGGGGGACAGGGGCGCAAGAGACCCAGTACTTC. As protein: CASSLGGTGAQETQYF.

The chain employs TRBV4-1 and TRBJ1-5, with D uncertain. This CDR3 has 15 residues. V was cut by 0 bases and J by 6 bases, with 12 bases left in between. Germline lookup yields CDR1 MGHRA and CDR2 YSYEKL. CDR3 DNA: TGCGCCAGCAGCCAAGATTCGGCATTTGCTCAGCCCCAGCATTTT. Protein: CASSQDSAFAQPQHF.

V gene TRBV10-3 combines with J gene TRBJ1-2; unclear D gene. Per the germline V gene, CDR1 is ENHRY and CDR2 is SYGVKD. The CDR3 loop spans 11 amino acids. Between the trimmed V and J ends, which lost 4 bases and 8 bases, there was a span of 8 bases. CDR3 protein: CAISAMSGYTF. The CDR3 nucleotides are TGTGCCATCAGTGCAATGTCGGGCTACACCTTC.

The chain is built from TRBV7-6 and TRBJ1-4; the match to TRBD1 covers 9 bases. This CDR3 has 15 residues. Germline values: CDR1 SGHVS, CDR2 FNYEAQ. V dropped 1 base and J dropped 10; count of bases not matched to a gene: 7. As DNA, the CDR3 is TGTGCCAGCAGCTTAGAGGGACAGGGAAGAGGAAAACTGTTTTTT. Residues: CASSLEGQGRGKLFF.

The rearrangement uses TRBV6-1 and TRBJ2-3; 9 bases fit TRBD2. Germline values: CDR1 MNHNS, CDR2 SASEGT. The CDR3 is made up of 14 amino acids. J lost 1 base, V lost 8 bases, and 4 bases had no gene match. The CDR3 reads CASGREGGTDTQYF. The CDR3 DNA reads TGTGCCAGCGGGCGGGAGGGTGGCACAGATACGCAGTATTTT.

This sequence joins TRBV4-2 and TRBJ2-2; D may match TRBD1 or TRBD2 (5 bases each). The CDR3 runs 13 residues. V dropped 8 bases and J dropped 4 bases, with 11 bases sitting between them. Germline assignment: CDR1 LGHNA and CDR2 YNFKEQ. CDR3 residues: CASGTPITGELFF. The CDR3 nucleotides are TGTGCCAGCGGGACCCCAATCACCGGGGAGCTGTTTTTT.

This chain joins TRBV11-2 and TRBJ2-6; 8 bases are a match to TRBD1. Germline V lookup: CDR1 SGHAT, CDR2 FQNNGV. V dropped 5 bases and J dropped 0; count of bases not matched to a gene: 9. This CDR3 has 18 amino acids. In DNA, the CDR3 is TGTGCCAGCAGCGCCAGACAGGGGTTAGGCTCTGGGGCCAACGTCCTGACTTTC. Amino acid sequence: CASSARQGLGSGANVLTF. Based on the CDR3 plus reference TRBV11-2 and TRBJ2-6, the full variable domain is EAGVAQSPRYKIIEKRQSVAFWCNPISGHATLYWYQQILGQGPKLLIQFQNNGVVDDSQLPKDRFSAERLKGVDSTLKIQPAKLEDSAVYLCASSARQGLGSGANVLTFGAGSRLTVL.

The CDR3, as DNA: TGTGCCAGCAGCTTGCTAGCGGTTACGACGGTTCAGTACTTC. This codes for CASSLLAVTTVQYF. V gene TRBV5-6 combines with J gene TRBJ2-4, with 7 bases lining up with TRBD2. Germline V gives CDR1 SGHDT, CDR2 YYEEEE. The length of the CDR3 is 14 residues. Unmatched junction bases numbered 9, after V lost 1 base and J lost 11 bases.

The chain carries TRBV27 and TRBJ2-1, with 10 bases fitting TRBD2. The CDR3 totals 14 residues. V shed 6 bases and J 12 bases; nucleotides not matched to a gene: 11. Germline assignment: CDR1 MNHEY and CDR2 SMNVEV (reference sequence). CDR3 amino acids: CASSLGLAGVGQFF. The CDR3 nucleotides read TGTGCCAGCAGCCTTGGGCTAGCGGGGGTGGGGCAGTTCTTC.

The rearrangement links TRBV10-2 to TRBJ2-2; 10 nucleotides agree with TRBD2. Germline V gives CDR1 WSHSY, CDR2 SAAADI. V dropped 6 bases and J dropped 3; count of bases not matched to a gene: 4. CDR3 length: 15 residues. The CDR3 reads CASSRTSGHTGELFF. The CDR3 nucleotides are TGCGCCAGCAGCCGGACTAGCGGACACACCGGGGAGCTGTTTTTT.

The chain employs TRBV7-8 and TRBJ1-2; tentative D call: TRBD1 (6 bases). Trimming removed 3 bases from V and 4 bases from J, with 18 bases in between. The CDR3 totals 16 residues. From germline, CDR1 is SGHVS and CDR2 FQNEAQ. This CDR3 is CASSFRRGGALYGYTF. DNA of the CDR3: TGTGCCAGCAGCTTCCGACGAGGGGGAGCCCTCTATGGCTACACCTTC.

The chain has TRBV4-2 and TRBJ1-5; D may be TRBD1 (5 bases). The V end was cut by 3 bases, the J end by 0 bases, with 9 bases between. Germline CDR1 is LGHNA and CDR2 is YNFKEQ. The CDR3 length is 15 residues. The DNA of the CDR3 is TGTGCCAGCAGCCAGTGGGGGAATAGCAATCAGCCCCAGCATTTT. Its protein product is CASSQWGNSNQPQHF.

The chain is built from TRBV27 and TRBJ1-4; 9 nucleotides match TRBD1. V lost 6 bases, J lost 8 bases, and 10 bases stayed unmatched. The CDR3 is 15 residues long. Germline-derived CDR1 and CDR2 are MNHEY and SMNVEV (reference sequence). The CDR3 loop reads CASSPRRQGGEKLFF. Written as DNA, the CDR3 is TGTGCCAGCAGCCCCCGCCGACAGGGGGGGGAAAAACTGTTTTTT.

This chain connects TRBV11-2 to TRBJ2-1; the D gene is possibly TRBD2 (6 bases). The germline CDR1 and CDR2 sequences are SGHAT and FQNNGV. Trimming took off 0 bases at V and 5 bases at J, with 11 bases between the two ends. The CDR3 has 15 residues. CDR3 loop: CASSLDVGSHNEQFF. Here the CDR3 DNA reads TGTGCCAGCAGCTTAGATGTCGGGAGCCACAATGAGCAGTTCTTC.

V and J are TRBV7-3 and TRBJ2-5; the match to TRBD2 covers 8 bases. Germline V CDR1 and CDR2: SGHTA, FQGTGA. CDR3 length: 14 residues. Trimming took 5 bases from V and 2 from J; bases not matched to a gene: 4. CDR3 region: CASSNSGAQETQYF. The CDR3 nucleotides read TGTGCCAGCAGCAATAGCGGGGCGCAAGAGACCCAGTACTTC. The full variable domain, with the rest looked up from reference TRBV7-3 and TRBJ2-5, is GAGVSQTPSNKVTEKGKYVELRCDPISGHTALYWYRQSLGQGPEFLIYFQGTGAADDSGLPNDRFFAVRPEGSVSTLKIQRTERGDSAVYLCASSNSGAQETQYFGPGTRLLVL.

This clone showed up just once. The chain has TRBV4-2 and TRBJ2-2; D unresolved. The CDR3 covers 13 residues. In germline, CDR1 is LGHNA, CDR2 YNFKEQ. Between the trimmed V and J ends, which lost 4 bases and 6 bases, there was a span of 9 bases. DNA of the CDR3: TGTGCCAGCAGCCCCCGTCTCGCCGGGGAGCTGTTTTTT. Its translation: CASSPRLAGELFF.

The chain is built from TRBV6-4 and TRBJ1-1; weak D call: TRBD1 (6 bases). Trimming left V 1 base short and J 3 bases short, with 12 bases between. Germline V gene sequence: CDR1 MRHNA, CDR2 SNTAGT. CDR3 length equals 15 residues. This CDR3 is CASSDWGAGDTEAFF. CDR3 nucleotide sequence: TGTGCCAGCAGTGACTGGGGGGCGGGGGACACTGAAGCTTTCTTT.

The chain has TRBV9 and TRBJ2-3, with 7 nucleotides matching TRBD2. Looked up from germline, CDR1 is SGDLS and CDR2 is YYNGEE. V shed 2 bases, J shed 6 bases, and the junction held 6 bases outside the gene matches. CDR3 length: 14 amino acids. CDR3 loop: CASSVAGVVDTQYF. The CDR3 nucleotides read TGTGCCAGCAGCGTGGCGGGAGTGGTGGATACGCAGTATTTT.

This clone was recorded a few times. The CDR3 region has the DNA TGTGCCAGCAGTGAAGGGGGCTGGGAGACCCAGTACTTC. The encoded protein is CASSEGGWETQYF. The chain employs TRBV7-2 and TRBJ2-5; 7 positions match TRBD1. Germline CDR1 reads SGHTA; CDR2 reads FQGNSA. V was pared by 6 bases and J by 5 bases, with 6 bases of the junction left unmatched. This CDR3 has 13 amino acids.

A few counts support this clone. This chain connects TRBV5-1 to TRBJ2-5; TRBD1 might be the D (5 bases). Germline V gene sequence: CDR1 SGHRS, CDR2 YFSETQ. The germline V and J ends were trimmed by 0 bases and 4 bases, with 7 bases remaining between them. The CDR3 is 13 amino acids. Here the CDR3 reads CASSLGGPETQYF. The CDR3 coding sequence is TGCGCCAGCAGCTTGGGGGGCCCAGAGACCCAGTACTTC.

This chain joins TRBV19 and TRBJ2-1, with TRBD2 matching over 12 bases. Germline CDR1 is LNHDA and CDR2 is SQIVND (reference sequence). There are 13 residues in the CDR3. Germline trimming cut 7 bases from V and 8 bases from J; bases unmatched to any gene: 3. CDR3 loop: CASTLAGGYEQFF. The CDR3 region has the DNA TGTGCCAGTACCCTAGCGGGGGGGTATGAGCAGTTCTTC.

The rearrangement uses TRBV28 and TRBJ1-3; weak D call: TRBD1 (6 bases). Trimming cost V 6 bases and J 3 bases, with 21 bases left between them. Germline V lookup: CDR1 MDHEN, CDR2 SYDVKM. This CDR3 is built from 17 residues. CDR3: CASSHPQQGAFGNTIYF. DNA of the CDR3: TGTGCCAGCAGCCATCCCCAACAGGGCGCCTTTGGAAACACCATATATTTT.

The chain links TRBV5-6 to TRBJ1-1; D remains unclear. The CDR3 length is 12 residues. Per germline, CDR1 SGHDT and CDR2 YYEEEE. V lost 4 bases and J lost 2, with 6 bases in between. The CDR3: CASSQGNTEAFF. CDR3 DNA sequence: TGTGCCAGCAGCCAAGGAAACACTGAAGCTTTCTTT.

The J gene is TRBJ1-3, the V gene TRBV7-9, with D hard to call. V gave up 5 bases and J gave up 0 bases, with 11 bases separating them. The CDR3 consists of 15 residues. Germline V gene sequence: CDR1 SEHNR, CDR2 FQNEAQ (reference sequence). The CDR3 region is CASSPGQISGNTIYF. The DNA for the CDR3 is TGTGCCAGCAGCCCAGGTCAGATCTCTGGAAACACCATATATTTT.

The chain combines TRBV21-1 with TRBJ1-2. TRBV21-1 is listed as a pseudogene. The CDR3 is 13 amino acids. In DNA form, the CDR3 reads TGTGCCAGCAGCAAAGGGACTAGCTATGGCTACACCTTC. Translating it yields CASSKGTSYGYTF.

The chain is built from TRBV2 and TRBJ1-6, with D possibly matching TRBD1 (5 bases). The CDR3 is 13 amino acids. In germline, CDR1 is SNHLY, CDR2 FYNNEI. This CDR3 reads CAARGDHNSPLHF. For the CDR3, the DNA is TGTGCGGCCCGGGGGGACCATAATTCACCCCTCCACTTT.

The chain couples TRBV5-1 to TRBJ1-6; D might be TRBD1 (5 bases). Trimming removed 7 bases from V and 9 bases from J, with 17 bases in between. The length of the CDR3 is 14 residues. Germline values: CDR1 SGHRS, CDR2 YFSETQ. The CDR3: CASGRGDRSSPLHF. The DNA of the CDR3 is TGCGCCAGCGGCCGAGGGGATCGGAGTTCACCCCTCCACTTT.